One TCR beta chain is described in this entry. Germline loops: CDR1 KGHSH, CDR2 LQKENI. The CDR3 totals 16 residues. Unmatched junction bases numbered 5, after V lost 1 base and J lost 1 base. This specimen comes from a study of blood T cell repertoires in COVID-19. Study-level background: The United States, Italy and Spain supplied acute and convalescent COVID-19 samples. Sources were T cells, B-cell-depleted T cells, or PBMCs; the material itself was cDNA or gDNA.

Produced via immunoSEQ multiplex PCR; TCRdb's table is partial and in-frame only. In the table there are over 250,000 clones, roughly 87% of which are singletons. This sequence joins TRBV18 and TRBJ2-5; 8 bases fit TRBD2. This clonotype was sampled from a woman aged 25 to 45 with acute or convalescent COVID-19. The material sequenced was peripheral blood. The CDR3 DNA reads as TGTGCCAGCTCACCACTAGCGGGGAACCCCCAAGAGACCCAGTACTTC. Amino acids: CASSPLAGNPQETQYF.